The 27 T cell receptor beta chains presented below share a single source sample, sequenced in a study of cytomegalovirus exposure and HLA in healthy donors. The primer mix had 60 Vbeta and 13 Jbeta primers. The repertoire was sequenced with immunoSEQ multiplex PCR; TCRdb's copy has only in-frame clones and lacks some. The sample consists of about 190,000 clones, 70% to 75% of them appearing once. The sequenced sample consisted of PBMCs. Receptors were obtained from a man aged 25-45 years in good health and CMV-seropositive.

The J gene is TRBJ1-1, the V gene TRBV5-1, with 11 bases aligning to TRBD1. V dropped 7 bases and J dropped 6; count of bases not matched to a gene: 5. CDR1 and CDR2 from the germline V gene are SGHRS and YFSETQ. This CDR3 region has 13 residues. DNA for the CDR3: TGCGCCAGCTCGGACAGGGGGCCGTCTGAAGCTTTCTTT. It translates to CASSDRGPSEAFF.

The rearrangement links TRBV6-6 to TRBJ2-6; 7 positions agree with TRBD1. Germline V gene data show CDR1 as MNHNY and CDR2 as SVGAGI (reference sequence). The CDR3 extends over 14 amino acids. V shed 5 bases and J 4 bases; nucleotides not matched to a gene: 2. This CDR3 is CASSLTGGANVLTF. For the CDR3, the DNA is TGTGCCAGCAGTCTGACAGGGGGGGCCAACGTCCTGACTTTC.

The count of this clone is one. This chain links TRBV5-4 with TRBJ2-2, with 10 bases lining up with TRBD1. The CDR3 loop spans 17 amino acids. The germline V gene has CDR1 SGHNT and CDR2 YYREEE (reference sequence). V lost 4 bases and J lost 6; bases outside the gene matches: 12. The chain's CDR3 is CASSDLVGQGLPGELFF. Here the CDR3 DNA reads TGTGCCAGCAGCGATTTGGTGGGACAGGGGCTACCCGGGGAGCTGTTTTTT. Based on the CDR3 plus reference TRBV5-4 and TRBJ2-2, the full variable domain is ETGVTQSPTHLIKTRGQQVTLRCSSQSGHNTVSWYQQALGQGPQFIFQYYREEENGRGNFPPRFSGLQFPNYSSELNVNALELDDSALYLCASSDLVGQGLPGELFFGEGSRLTVL.

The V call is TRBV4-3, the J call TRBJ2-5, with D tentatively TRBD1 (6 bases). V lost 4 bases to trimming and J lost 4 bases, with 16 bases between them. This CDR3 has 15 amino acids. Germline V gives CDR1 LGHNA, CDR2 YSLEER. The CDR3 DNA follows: TGCGCCAGCAGCCCATCCCTCAGGGGTGGAGAGACCCAGTACTTC. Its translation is CASSPSLRGGETQYF.

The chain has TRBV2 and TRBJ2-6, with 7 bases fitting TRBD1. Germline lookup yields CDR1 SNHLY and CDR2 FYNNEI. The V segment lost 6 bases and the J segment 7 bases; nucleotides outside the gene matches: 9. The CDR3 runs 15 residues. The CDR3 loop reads CASRVDRAQANVLTF. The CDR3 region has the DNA TGTGCCAGCAGGGTAGACAGGGCCCAAGCCAACGTCCTGACTTTC.

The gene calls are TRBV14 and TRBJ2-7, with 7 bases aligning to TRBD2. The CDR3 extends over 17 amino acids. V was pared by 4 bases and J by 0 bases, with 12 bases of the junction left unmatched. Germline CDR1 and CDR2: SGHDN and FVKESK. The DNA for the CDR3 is TGTGCCAGCAGCCTCGTGCCGCCCCCGGGGGGCTCCTACGAGCAGTACTTC. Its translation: CASSLVPPPGGSYEQYF.

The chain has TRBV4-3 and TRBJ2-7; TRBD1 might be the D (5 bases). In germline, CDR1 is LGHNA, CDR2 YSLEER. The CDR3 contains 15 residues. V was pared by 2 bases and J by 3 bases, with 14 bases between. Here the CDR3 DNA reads TGCGCCAGCAGCCAATACTTCCGACAGAGCTACGAGCAGTACTTC. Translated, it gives CASSQYFRQSYEQYF.

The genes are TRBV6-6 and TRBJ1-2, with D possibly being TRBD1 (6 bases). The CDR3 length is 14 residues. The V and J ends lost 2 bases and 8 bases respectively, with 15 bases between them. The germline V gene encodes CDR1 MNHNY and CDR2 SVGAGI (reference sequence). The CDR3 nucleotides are TGTGCCAGCAGTTACAAACAGGGAGTTGGGGGCTACACCTTC. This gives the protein CASSYKQGVGGYTF.

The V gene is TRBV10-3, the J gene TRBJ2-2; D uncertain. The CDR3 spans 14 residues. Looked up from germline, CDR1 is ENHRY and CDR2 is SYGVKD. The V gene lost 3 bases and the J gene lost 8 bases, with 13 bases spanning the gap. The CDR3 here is CAISDSRLVGELFF. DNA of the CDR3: TGTGCCATCAGTGATAGTCGCTTGGTAGGGGAGCTGTTTTTT.

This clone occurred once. The CDR3 nucleotides are TGCGCCAGCAGCTTGGATACAGCCTACGAGCAGTACTTC. Translated, it gives CASSLDTAYEQYF. The V and J genes are TRBV5-1 and TRBJ2-7, with D uncertain. CDR1 is SGHRS, CDR2 YFSETQ, per germline. The CDR3 extends over 13 amino acids. V was cut by 0 bases and J by 2 bases, with 6 bases left in between.

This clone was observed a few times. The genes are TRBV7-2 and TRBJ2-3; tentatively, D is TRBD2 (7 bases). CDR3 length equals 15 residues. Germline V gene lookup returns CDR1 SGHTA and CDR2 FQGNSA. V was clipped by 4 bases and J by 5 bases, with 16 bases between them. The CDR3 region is CASSSGGKSRDTQYF. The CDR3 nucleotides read TGTGCCAGCAGCTCGGGGGGCAAGTCCAGAGATACGCAGTATTTT. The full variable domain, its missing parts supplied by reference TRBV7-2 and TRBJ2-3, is GAGVSQSPSNKVTEKGKDVELRCDPISGHTALYWYRQSLGQGLEFLIYFQGNSAPDKSGLPSDRFSAERTGGSVSTLTIQRTQQEDSAVYLCASSSGGKSRDTQYFGPGTRLTVL.

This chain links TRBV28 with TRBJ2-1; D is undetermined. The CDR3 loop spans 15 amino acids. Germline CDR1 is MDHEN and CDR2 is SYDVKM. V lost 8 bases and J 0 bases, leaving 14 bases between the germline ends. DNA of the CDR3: TGTGCCAGCCGCCTTATTCTTAGCTCCTACAATGAGCAGTTCTTC. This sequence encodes CASRLILSSYNEQFF.

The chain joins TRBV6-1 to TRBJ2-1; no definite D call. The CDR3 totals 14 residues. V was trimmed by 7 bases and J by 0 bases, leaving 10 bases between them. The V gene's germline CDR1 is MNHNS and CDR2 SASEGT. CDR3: CASKGASSYNEQFF. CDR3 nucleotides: TGTGCCAGCAAAGGAGCCAGCTCCTACAATGAGCAGTTCTTC.

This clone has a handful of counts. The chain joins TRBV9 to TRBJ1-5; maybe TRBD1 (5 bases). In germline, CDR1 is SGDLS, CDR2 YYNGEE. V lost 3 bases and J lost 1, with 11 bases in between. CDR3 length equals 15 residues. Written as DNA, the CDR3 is TGTGCCAGCAGCGCAGGGTGGCAAAGCAATCAGCCCCAGCATTTT. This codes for CASSAGWQSNQPQHF.

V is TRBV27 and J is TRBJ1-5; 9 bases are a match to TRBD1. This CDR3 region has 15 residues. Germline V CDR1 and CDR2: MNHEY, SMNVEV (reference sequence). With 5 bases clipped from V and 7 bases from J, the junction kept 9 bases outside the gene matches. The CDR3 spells CASSDSQGAKQPQHF. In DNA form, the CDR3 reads TGTGCCAGCAGTGACTCACAGGGGGCAAAGCAGCCCCAGCATTTT.

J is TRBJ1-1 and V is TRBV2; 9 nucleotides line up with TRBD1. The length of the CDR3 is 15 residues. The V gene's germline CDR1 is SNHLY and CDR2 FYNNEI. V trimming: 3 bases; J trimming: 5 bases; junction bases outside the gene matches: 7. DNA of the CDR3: TGTGCCAGCAGTGAGTCACAGGGGGCTGGTACTGAAGCTTTCTTT. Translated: CASSESQGAGTEAFF.

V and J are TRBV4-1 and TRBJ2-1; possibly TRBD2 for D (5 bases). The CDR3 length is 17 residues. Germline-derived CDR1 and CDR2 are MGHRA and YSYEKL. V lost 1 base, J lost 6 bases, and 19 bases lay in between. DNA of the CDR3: TGCGCCAGCAGCCAAGGGACCGACTTGGACTTCCCCAATGAGCAGTTCTTC. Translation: CASSQGTDLDFPNEQFF.

CDR3 amino acids: CASSFLGREWGTQYF. The CDR3 DNA follows: TGTGCCAGCAGTTTTTTAGGGCGGGAGTGGGGTACGCAGTATTTT. The rearrangement joins TRBV28 to TRBJ2-3; 7 bases map to TRBD2. There are 15 residues in the CDR3. CDR1 is MDHEN, CDR2 SYDVKM, per germline. V shed 3 bases, J shed 8 bases, and the junction held 11 bases outside the gene matches.

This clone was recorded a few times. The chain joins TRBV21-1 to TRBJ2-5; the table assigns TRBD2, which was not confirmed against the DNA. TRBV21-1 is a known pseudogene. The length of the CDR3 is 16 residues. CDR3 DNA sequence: TGTGCCAGCAGCAAAGGGTCCAGCGGGAGTACGGAGACCCAGTACTTC. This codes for CASSKGSSGSTETQYF.

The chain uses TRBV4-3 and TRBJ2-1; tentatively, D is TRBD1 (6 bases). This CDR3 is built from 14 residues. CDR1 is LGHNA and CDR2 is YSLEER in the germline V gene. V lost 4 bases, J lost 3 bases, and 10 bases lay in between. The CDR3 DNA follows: TGCGCCAGCAGCCGGGGGCCCAACTACAATGAGCAGTTCTTC. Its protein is CASSRGPNYNEQFF.

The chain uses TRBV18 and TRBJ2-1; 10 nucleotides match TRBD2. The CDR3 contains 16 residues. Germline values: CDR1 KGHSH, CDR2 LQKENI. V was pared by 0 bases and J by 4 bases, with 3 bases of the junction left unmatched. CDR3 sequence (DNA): TGTGCCAGCTCACCACCCAGGACTAGCGGTTACAATGAGCAGTTCTTC. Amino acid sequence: CASSPPRTSGYNEQFF.

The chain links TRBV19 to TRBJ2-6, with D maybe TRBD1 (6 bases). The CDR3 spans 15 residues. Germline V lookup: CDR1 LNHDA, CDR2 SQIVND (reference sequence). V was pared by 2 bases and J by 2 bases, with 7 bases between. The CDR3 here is CASSITGPGANVLTF. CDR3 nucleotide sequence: TGTGCCAGTAGTATAACAGGGCCTGGGGCCAACGTCCTGACTTTC.

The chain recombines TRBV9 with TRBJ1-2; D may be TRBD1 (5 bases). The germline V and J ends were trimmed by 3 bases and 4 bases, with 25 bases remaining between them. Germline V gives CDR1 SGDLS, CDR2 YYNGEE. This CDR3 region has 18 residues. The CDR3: CASSAPPDADRRFYGYTF. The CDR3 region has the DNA TGTGCCAGCAGCGCCCCACCCGACGCAGACAGAAGATTCTATGGCTACACCTTC.

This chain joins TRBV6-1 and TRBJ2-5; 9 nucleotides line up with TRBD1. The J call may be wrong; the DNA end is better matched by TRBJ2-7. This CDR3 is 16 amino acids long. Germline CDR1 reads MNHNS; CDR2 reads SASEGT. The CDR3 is CASSDRGQGGRYEQYF. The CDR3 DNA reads TGTGCCAGCAGTGATAGGGGACAGGGAGGAAGGTACGAGCAGTACTTC.

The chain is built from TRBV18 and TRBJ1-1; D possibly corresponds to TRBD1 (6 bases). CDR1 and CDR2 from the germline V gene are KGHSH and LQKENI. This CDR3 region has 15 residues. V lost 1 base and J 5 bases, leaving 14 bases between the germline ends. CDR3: CASSPRQVGWTEAFF. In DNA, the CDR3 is TGTGCCAGCTCACCACGACAGGTAGGATGGACTGAAGCTTTCTTT.

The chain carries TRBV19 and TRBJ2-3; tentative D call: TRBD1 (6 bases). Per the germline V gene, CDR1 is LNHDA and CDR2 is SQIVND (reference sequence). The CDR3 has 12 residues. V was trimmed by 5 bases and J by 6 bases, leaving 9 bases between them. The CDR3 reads CASSEGGDTQYF. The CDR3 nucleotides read TGTGCCAGTAGTGAAGGGGGTGATACGCAGTATTTT.

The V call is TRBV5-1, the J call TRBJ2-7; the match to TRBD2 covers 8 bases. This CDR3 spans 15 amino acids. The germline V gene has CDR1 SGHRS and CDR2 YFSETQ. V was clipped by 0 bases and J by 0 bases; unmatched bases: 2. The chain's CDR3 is CASSLGGGSSYEQYF. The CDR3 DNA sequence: TGCGCCAGCAGCTTGGGCGGGGGGTCCTCCTACGAGCAGTACTTC.